A single sample gave rise to the 12 T cell receptor beta chains below, sequenced in a study of blood T cell repertoires in COVID-19. The protocol was immunoSEQ multiplex PCR, while the TCRdb copy is restricted to in-frame clones and leaves out a portion. The sample includes some 390,000 clones, more than 75% of them seen just once. The sequenced material came from peripheral blood. These receptors all stem from a human donor in a cohort sampled during active COVID-19.

The V call is TRBV7-2, the J call TRBJ2-1; no clear D gene. This CDR3 contains 14 residues. V dropped 5 bases and J dropped 5 bases, with 13 bases sitting between them. Looked up from germline, CDR1 is SGHTA and CDR2 is FQGNSA. The CDR3, as DNA: TGTGCCAGCAGCGACCAGCTAGGAAACAATGAGCAGTTCTTC. Translated, it gives CASSDQLGNNEQFF.

This clone was counted a single time. The rearrangement links TRBV4-1 to TRBJ2-7; 10 bases are shared with TRBD2. CDR3 length: 15 amino acids. V was pared by 4 bases and J by 7 bases, with 10 bases of the junction left unmatched. Germline V gives CDR1 MGHRA, CDR2 YSYEKL. The CDR3 DNA reads TGCGCCAGCAGCCCTATCCTAGCGGGAGTTCGGGAGCAGTACTTC. As protein: CASSPILAGVREQYF.

This rearrangement joins TRBV2 to TRBJ1-1, with 7 bases lining up with TRBD1. CDR3 size: 15 residues. Trimming cost V 5 bases and J 0 bases; bases outside gene matches: 6. Germline V gene sequence: CDR1 SNHLY, CDR2 FYNNEI. CDR3 in amino acids: CASSPRTGLNTEAFF. The CDR3 DNA follows: TGTGCCAGCAGTCCCCGGACAGGTTTGAACACTGAAGCTTTCTTT.

The V and J genes are TRBV6-5 and TRBJ1-1; the D gene is possibly TRBD1 (6 bases). The CDR3 spans 16 residues. CDR1 is MNHEY, CDR2 SVGAGI, per germline. Trimming left V 2 bases short and J 10 bases short, with 23 bases between. The CDR3 region is CASSYRNSNREGVAFF. The DNA for the CDR3 is TGTGCCAGCAGTTACCGGAATTCAAACAGGGAGGGGGTAGCTTTCTTT.

The chain is built from TRBV27 and TRBJ2-1; 14 nucleotides align to TRBD2. After removal of 3 bases from V and 7 bases from J, the junction contained 8 bases not matched to a gene. Germline values: CDR1 MNHEY, CDR2 SMNVEV (reference sequence). The CDR3 has 17 residues. Written as DNA, the CDR3 is TGTGCCAGCAGTTTTCCCGGGACTAGCGGGAGTTCGAATGAGCAGTTCTTC. Translation: CASSFPGTSGSSNEQFF.

As for this clone: At the DNA level, this CDR3 is encoded by other sequences in the same sample as well. The rearrangement uses TRBV2 and TRBJ1-5; weak D call: TRBD1 (5 bases). Trimming removed 4 bases from V and 4 bases from J, with 8 bases in between. Germline V lookup: CDR1 SNHLY, CDR2 FYNNEI. The CDR3 runs to 13 residues. The CDR3 DNA is TGTGCCAGCAGTGTACGGGGGAATCAGCCCCAGCATTTT. Amino acid sequence: CASSVRGNQPQHF.

This chain joins TRBV6-6 and TRBJ1-6; D perhaps matches TRBD1 (6 bases). V lost 6 bases to trimming and J lost 5 bases, with 14 bases between them. Germline assignment: CDR1 MNHNY and CDR2 SVGAGI (reference sequence). The length of the CDR3 is 15 residues. In nucleotides, the CDR3 is TGTGCCAGCAGGACGACGGACAGCAATAATTCACCCCTCCACTTT. Translated, it gives CASRTTDSNNSPLHF.

This chain connects TRBV5-1 to TRBJ2-3; TRBD2 matches at 9 bases. The germline V gene has CDR1 SGHRS and CDR2 YFSETQ. The CDR3 covers 14 residues. V trimming: 6 bases; J trimming: 5 bases; junction bases outside the gene matches: 7. The CDR3: CASKGGGAKDTQYF. The CDR3 DNA is TGCGCCAGCAAAGGCGGGGGGGCAAAAGATACGCAGTATTTT.

This clone was seen just once. The chain is built from TRBV7-9 and TRBJ1-1, with D possibly matching TRBD1 (5 bases). CDR3 size: 15 residues. The V end lost 5 bases, the J end lost 1 base, and 14 bases lay between the germline ends. The germline gives CDR1 SEHNR, CDR2 FQNEAQ (reference sequence). CDR3 in amino acids: CASSPNGGGNTEAFF. The CDR3 DNA is TGTGCCAGCAGCCCCAACGGGGGGGGGAACACTGAAGCTTTCTTT. Full variable domain (remainder filled in from reference TRBV7-9 and TRBJ1-1): DTGVSQNPRHKITKRGQNVTFRCDPISEHNRLYWYRQTLGQGPEFLTYFQNEAQLEKSRLLSDRFSAERPKGSFSTLEIQRTEQGDSAMYLCASSPNGGGNTEAFFGQGTRLTVV.

The chain links TRBV2 to TRBJ2-6; no definite D call. The V gene lost 8 bases and the J gene lost 2 bases, with 7 bases spanning the gap. The CDR3 length is 13 residues. Looked up from germline, CDR1 is SNHLY and CDR2 is FYNNEI. CDR3 nucleotide sequence: TGTGCCAGCCTGGAGACTGGGGCCAACGTCCTGACTTTC. Encoded protein: CASLETGANVLTF.

The J gene is TRBJ1-2, the V gene TRBV28; 8 nucleotides match TRBD1. CDR1 is MDHEN, CDR2 SYDVKM, per germline. J lost 3 bases, V lost 5 bases, and 5 bases had no gene match. The CDR3 is 14 residues long. The CDR3 is CASSDRGPDYGYTF. DNA for the CDR3: TGTGCCAGCAGTGACAGGGGACCCGACTATGGCTACACCTTC.

The chain uses TRBV19 and TRBJ2-3; possibly TRBD2 for D (7 bases). Germline V gene data show CDR1 as LNHDA and CDR2 as SQIVND (reference sequence). This CDR3 is built from 14 residues. V was pared by 7 bases and J by 6 bases, with 17 bases between. This CDR3 reads CASTSRGLGDTQYF. The CDR3 bases are TGTGCCAGTACCTCGCGGGGGCTGGGGGATACGCAGTATTTT.